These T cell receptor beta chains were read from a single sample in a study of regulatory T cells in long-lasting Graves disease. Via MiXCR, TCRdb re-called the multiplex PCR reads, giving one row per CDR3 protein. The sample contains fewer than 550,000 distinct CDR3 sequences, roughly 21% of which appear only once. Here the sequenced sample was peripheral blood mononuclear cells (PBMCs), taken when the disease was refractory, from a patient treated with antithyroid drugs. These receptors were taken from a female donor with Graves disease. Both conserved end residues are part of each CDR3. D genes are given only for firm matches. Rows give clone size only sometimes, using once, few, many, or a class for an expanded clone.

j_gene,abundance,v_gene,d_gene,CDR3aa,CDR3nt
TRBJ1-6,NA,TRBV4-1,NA,CASSQEGGNNSPLHF,TGCGCCAGCAGCCAAGAAGGAGGGAATAATTCACCCCTCCACTTT
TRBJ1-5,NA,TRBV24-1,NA,CATSEGVGHEAQHF,TGTGCCACCAGTGAGGGGGTAGGGCATGAGGCCCAGCATTTT
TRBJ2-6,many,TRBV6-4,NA,CASSEALDQAGANVLTF,TGTGCCAGCAGTGAAGCGTTGGACCAAGCTGGGGCCAACGTCCTGACTTTC
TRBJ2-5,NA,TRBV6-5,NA,CASSSSQVLETQYF,TGTGCCAGCAGTTCCTCTCAAGTTCTCGAGACCCAGTACTTC
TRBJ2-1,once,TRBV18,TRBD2,CASSQGLAGDEQFF,TGTGCCAGCTCACAGGGACTAGCGGGAGATGAGCAGTTCTTC
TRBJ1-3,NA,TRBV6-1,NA,CASSRNPGAYSGNTIYF,TGTGCCAGCAGTCGCAACCCAGGGGCATACTCTGGAAACACCATATATTTT
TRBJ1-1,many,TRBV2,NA,CSQLRANTEAFF,TGTAGCCAGCTAAGGGCGAACACTGAAGCTTTCTTT
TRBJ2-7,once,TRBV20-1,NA,CSASPDGGGEQYF,TGCAGTGCCTCCCCTGACGGAGGGGGGGAGCAGTACTTC
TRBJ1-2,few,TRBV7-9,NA,CASSSSPGGNGYTF,TGTGCCAGCAGCTCCAGTCCAGGAGGGAATGGCTACACCTTC
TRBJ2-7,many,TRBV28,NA,CARSDLRGSGYEQYF,TGTGCCAGGAGTGACTTAAGGGGATCCGGGTACGAGCAGTACTTC
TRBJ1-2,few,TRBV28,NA,CASSSLAMAGGYTF,TGTGCCAGCAGCTCGCTCGCAATGGCTGGTGGCTACACCTTC
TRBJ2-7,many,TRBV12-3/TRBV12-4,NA,CASSLSGVLTYEQYF,TGTGCCAGCAGTTTAAGCGGAGTCCTAACCTACGAGCAGTACTTC
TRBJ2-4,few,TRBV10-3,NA,CAISSRMGGLGSKNIQYF,TGTGCCATCAGTTCCCGGATGGGGGGGCTCGGATCCAAAAACATTCAGTACTTC
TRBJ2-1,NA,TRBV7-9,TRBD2,CASSLKLAAYNEQFF,TGTGCCAGCAGCTTAAAACTAGCGGCCTACAATGAGCAGTTCTTC
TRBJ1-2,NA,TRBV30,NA,CAWSDTSYGYTF,TGTGCCTGGAGTGACACTAGCTATGGCTACACCTTC
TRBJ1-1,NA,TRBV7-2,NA,CASSLKPTGLNTEAFF,TGTGCCAGCAGCTTAAAGCCGACAGGCTTGAACACTGAAGCTTTCTTT
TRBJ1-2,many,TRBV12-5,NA,CASGSWGHPYGYTF,TGTGCTAGTGGTTCATGGGGTCACCCCTATGGCTACACCTTC
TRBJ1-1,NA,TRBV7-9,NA,CASSRGWAEAFF,TGTGCCAGCAGCCGGGGTTGGGCTGAAGCTTTCTTT
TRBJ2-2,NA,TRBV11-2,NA,CASSPRGAQTAGELFF,TGTGCCAGCAGCCCCAGGGGTGCTCAAACGGCCGGGGAGCTGTTTTTT
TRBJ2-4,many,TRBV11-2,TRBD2,CASSLRAVGLAGLAKNIQYF,TGTGCCAGCAGCTTAAGGGCGGTGGGACTAGCGGGACTAGCCAAAAACATTCAGTACTTC
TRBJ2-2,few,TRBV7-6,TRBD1,CASSLEGQTITGELFF,TGTGCCAGCAGCTTAGAGGGACAGACCATCACCGGGGAGCTGTTTTTT
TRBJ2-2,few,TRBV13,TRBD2,CASSSIGLAGDTGELFF,TGTGCCAGCAGCTCTATTGGACTAGCGGGGGACACCGGGGAGCTGTTTTTT
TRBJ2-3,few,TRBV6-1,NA,CASRYRGVSTDTQYF,TGTGCCAGCAGATACCGAGGTGTGAGCACAGATACGCAGTATTTT
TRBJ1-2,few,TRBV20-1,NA,CSARDGHNYGYTF,TGCAGTGCTAGGGACGGCCACAACTATGGCTACACCTTC
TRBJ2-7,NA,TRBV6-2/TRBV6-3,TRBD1,CASRMGQGASEQYF,TGTGCCAGCAGAATGGGACAGGGGGCAAGCGAGCAGTACTTC
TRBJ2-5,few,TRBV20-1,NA,CSARGPVETQYF,TGCAGTGCTAGAGGGCCCGTGGAGACCCAGTACTTC
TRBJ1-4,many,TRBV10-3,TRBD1,CAISEFLGTATGVNLLFF,TGTGCCATCAGTGAGTTTCTGGGGACAGCAACGGGGGTAAATCTTCTGTTTTTT
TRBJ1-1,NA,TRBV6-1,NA,CASNNTGFFDNTEAFF,TGTGCCAGCAACAATACAGGGTTTTTCGATAACACTGAAGCTTTCTTT
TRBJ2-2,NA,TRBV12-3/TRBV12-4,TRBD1,CASGWTGGTGELLF,TGTGCCAGCGGATGGACAGGGGGCACCGGGGAGCTGCTTTTT
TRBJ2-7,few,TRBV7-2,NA,CASSRHGGGNSYEQYF,TGTGCCAGCAGTCGCCACGGAGGGGGAAACTCCTACGAGCAGTACTTC
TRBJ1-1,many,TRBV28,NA,CASSPTRDLNTEAFF,TGTGCCAGCAGCCCAACTAGGGATTTGAACACTGAAGCTTTCTTT
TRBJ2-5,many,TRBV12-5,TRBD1,CASGLDRSGTAGIETQYF,TGTGCTAGTGGTTTGGATCGATCAGGGACAGCAGGAATAGAGACCCAGTACTTC
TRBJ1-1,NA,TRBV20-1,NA,CSAWAGANTEAFF,TGCAGTGCTTGGGCAGGGGCGAACACTGAAGCTTTCTTT
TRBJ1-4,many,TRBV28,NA,CASSLSSKRDGNEKLFF,TGTGCCAGCAGTTTAAGTAGTAAACGGGATGGGAATGAAAAACTGTTTTTT
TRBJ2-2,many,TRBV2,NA,CASSNRQENTGELFF,TGTGCCAGCAGCAATAGACAGGAGAACACCGGGGAGCTGTTTTTT
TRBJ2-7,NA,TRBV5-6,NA,CASSLYGDISLLEQYF,TGTGCCAGCAGCTTATACGGGGACATATCTCTTCTCGAGCAGTACTTC
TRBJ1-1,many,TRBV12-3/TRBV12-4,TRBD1,CASSLRQGVGNTEAFF,TGTGCCAGCAGCCTGAGGCAGGGGGTAGGGAACACTGAAGCTTTCTTT
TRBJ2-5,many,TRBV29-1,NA,CSVDPQGGETQYF,TGCAGCGTTGACCCCCAGGGTGGAGAGACCCAGTACTTC
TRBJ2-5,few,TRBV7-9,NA,CASSLDHGQETQYF,TGTGCCAGCAGCTTAGACCACGGACAAGAGACCCAGTACTTC
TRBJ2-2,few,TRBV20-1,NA,CSARTPGSPGELFF,TGCAGTGCTAGAACTCCTGGATCCCCCGGGGAGCTGTTTTTT
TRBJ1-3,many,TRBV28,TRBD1,CASSSAGGPAGNTIYF,TGTGCCAGCAGTTCTGCAGGGGGACCGGCTGGAAACACCATATATTTT
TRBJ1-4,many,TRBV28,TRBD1,CASSFGQALGKLFF,TGTGCCAGCAGTTTCGGACAGGCCTTAGGAAAACTGTTTTTT
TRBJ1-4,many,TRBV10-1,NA,CASSEGDNEKLFF,TGCGCCAGCAGTGAGGGGGATAATGAAAAACTGTTTTTT
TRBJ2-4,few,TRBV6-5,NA,CASSYVARGAKNIQYF,TGTGCCAGCAGTTACGTCGCCCGCGGGGCCAAAAACATTCAGTACTTC
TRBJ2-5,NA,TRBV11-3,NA,CASSLDPGQETQYF,TGTGCCAGCAGCTTAGATCCAGGCCAAGAGACCCAGTACTTC
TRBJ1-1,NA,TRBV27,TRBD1,CASSFGTGVNTEAFF,TGTGCCAGCAGTTTCGGGACAGGGGTGAACACTGAAGCTTTCTTT
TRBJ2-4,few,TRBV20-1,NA,CSAPGHPKNIQYF,TGCAGTGCCCCGGGACACCCAAAAAACATTCAGTACTTC
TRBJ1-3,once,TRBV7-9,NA,CASSFGTPVAGNTIYF,TGTGCCAGCAGCTTTGGGACACCCGTTGCCGGAAACACCATATATTTT
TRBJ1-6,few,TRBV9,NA,CASSEGVGGPLHF,TGTGCCAGCAGCGAGGGGGTAGGAGGGCCCCTCCACTTT